This note documents a single TCR beta chain sequence. An end of the junction does not agree with germline; a read error may underlie this. Time point denoted: pretreatment peripheral blood. Anywhere from 1 to 8 samples came from each patient, spanning pretreatment and on-treatment. The data stem from a study of PD-L1 blockade in urothelial cancer. CDR1 LNHDA and CDR2 SQIVND come from the germline V gene (reference sequence). This CDR3 is built from 13 residues. Generated by immunoSEQ multiplex PCR, the TCRdb table keeps only in-frame clones and is missing some. The sample has more than 40,000 clones, 82% seen once; the top ten hold approximately 1.9%.

The sequencing here drew on PBMCs, taken around atezolizumab (anti-PD-L1) treatment. The chain joins TRBV19 to TRBJ1-2; no clear D. This TCR was sampled from a man aged 50 to 60 with urothelial cancer. The CDR3 nucleotides read TGTGCCAGTAGTATGGTGGATGGCGCCGGGATACTCTTC. Amino acid sequence: CASSMVDGAGILF.